These T cell receptor beta chains were read from a single sample in a study of T cells in Graves' hyperthyroidism and ophthalmopathy. TCRdb independently ran MiXCR on the multiplex PCR reads; one entry per CDR3 protein. The sample comprises a few hundred thousand distinct CDR3 sequences, roughly 13% of which are singletons, and 5.3% rests with the top ten. The specimen was blood. Receptors were obtained from a woman aged 18 to 35 with Graves' hyperthyroidism. The CDR3 runs from the conserved cysteine through the conserved F or W. The D gene is left open where the match is weak. Some rows mark clone size as missing; the rest say once, few, many or name a class of expanded clone.

d_call clone_size j_call v_call cdr3_nt cdr3_aa
. few TRBJ2-2 TRBV5-1 TGCGCCAGCAGCTTGGTATCGGGGACAAGGAACACCGGGGAGCTGTTTTTT CASSLVSGTRNTGELFF
TRBD2 few TRBJ2-1 TRBV20-1 TGCAGTGCTAGAGTAGGAGGACTAGGGAGCTCCAATTCCTACAATGAGCAGTTCTTC CSARVGGLGSSNSYNEQFF
. . TRBJ1-2 TRBV28 TGTGCCAGCAGCCCTACCGGGACGGTTACTAACTATGGCTACACCTTC CASSPTGTVTNYGYTF
. many TRBJ1-1 TRBV29-1 TGCAGCGTGCGGGCAGGGATCGTGAACACTGAAGCTTTCTTT CSVRAGIVNTEAFF
TRBD1 . TRBJ2-2 TRBV3-1 TGTGCCAGCAGCGGGGACAGCGGGGAGCTGTTTTTT CASSGDSGELFF
TRBD1 . TRBJ2-7 TRBV5-1 TGCGCCAGCAGTCCGGGACAGGGTATCCACGAGCAGTACTTC CASSPGQGIHEQYF
. many TRBJ2-1 TRBV11-3 TGTGCCAGCAGCTTCCTAGCCGGTAATGAGCAGTTCTTC CASSFLAGNEQFF
TRBD2 once TRBJ2-7 TRBV7-9 TGTGCCAGCAGCTTAGAGTTCGAACTAGCGGGTTCCACCCCCTACGAGCAGTACTTC CASSLEFELAGSTPYEQYF
TRBD2 many TRBJ2-7 TRBV29-1 TGCAGCGGAGGGACTAGCGGGAGATCCTACGAGCAGTACTTC CSGGTSGRSYEQYF
. many TRBJ1-5 TRBV6-2/TRBV6-3 TGTGCCAGCAGTTACGAGAATGTCAATCAGCCCCAGCATTTT CASSYENVNQPQHF
TRBD1 many TRBJ2-7 TRBV9 TGTGCCAGCAGCGTAGGCAGCGGGACAGGGACCTACGAGCAGTACTTC CASSVGSGTGTYEQYF
. few TRBJ1-4 TRBV7-9 TGTGCCAGCAGCTTAGACGCCGCAACTAATGAAAAACTGTTTTTT CASSLDAATNEKLFF
. many TRBJ1-2 TRBV7-3 TGTGCCAGCAGCTTAAGTTCGGACAGATATGGCTACACCTTC CASSLSSDRYGYTF
. many TRBJ1-2 TRBV30 TGTGCCTGGACCGGGACGCGGGGGACCTATGGCTACACCTTC CAWTGTRGTYGYTF
. . TRBJ2-6 TRBV5-1 TGCGCCGGCAGCTTGGCCGGGGGCGCGACTGGGGCCAACGTCCTGACTTTC CAGSLAGGATGANVLTF
TRBD1 . TRBJ2-2 TRBV20-1 TGCAGTGCTAAGGGACAGGGAGGGATCGGGGAGCTGTTTTTT CSAKGQGGIGELFF
. . TRBJ2-3 TRBV3-1 TGTGCCAGCAGCCAAGAGATCCGAGCCACAGGCATTCGCTCAGATACGCAGTATTTT CASSQEIRATGIRSDTQYF
. . TRBJ2-2 TRBV11-2 TGTGCCAGCAGCTTTCCAGCGAGGGCCGGGGAGCTGTTTTTT CASSFPARAGELFF
TRBD2 few TRBJ2-2 TRBV14 TGTGCCAGCAGCCGAACCGGGACTAGCGGGAGAGCCGGGGAGCTGTTTTTT CASSRTGTSGRAGELFF
. many TRBJ2-3 TRBV2 TGTGCCAGCAGTGAACCGTTAGATACGCAGTATTTT CASSEPLDTQYF
TRBD2 many TRBJ2-1 TRBV29-1 TGCAGCGTGTGGACTAGCAGTGAGCAGTTCTTC CSVWTSSEQFF
TRBD1 many TRBJ1-2 TRBV15 TGTGCCACCAGCAGAGACAGGGGGCTCGGCCTGAAGGATGGCTACACCTTC CATSRDRGLGLKDGYTF
. few TRBJ1-2 TRBV12-3/TRBV12-4 TGTGCCAGCAGTTGGGACCGGACCTATGGCTACACCTTC CASSWDRTYGYTF
. many TRBJ1-5 TRBV28 TGTGCCAGCAGTTTCCCAACAGGGTTTTTCCAGCCCCAGCATTTT CASSFPTGFFQPQHF
TRBD1 many TRBJ1-5 TRBV6-2/TRBV6-3 TGTGCCAGCAAGGATGGGTCCGGGACAGGGGGCTCAAGCAATCAGCCCCAGCATTTT CASKDGSGTGGSSNQPQHF
. . TRBJ1-2 TRBV5-5 TGTGCCAGCAGCCCCGGGACCGGGGGTTACACCTTC CASSPGTGGYTF
TRBD1 few TRBJ1-5 TRBV3-1 TGTGCCAGCAGCCAAGGGGCAGGGGGAATCAATCAGCCCCAGCATTTT CASSQGAGGINQPQHF
. . TRBJ2-1 TRBV6-1 TGTGCCACCTTGGGGGGTGGGAATGAGCAGTTCTTC CATLGGGNEQFF
TRBD1 . TRBJ1-6 TRBV9 TGTGCCAGCAGCGTCGATCCGGGACAGGGGGCTTCGTATAATTCACCCCTCCACTTT CASSVDPGQGASYNSPLHF
TRBD1 . TRBJ1-1 TRBV20-1 TGCAGTGCTTCGGACAGGGGGGGAGCTTTCTTT CSASDRGGAFF
. . TRBJ1-2 TRBV5-4 TGTGCCAGCAGCTTGGCGGCTGGCGGTATCTATGGCTACACCTTC CASSLAAGGIYGYTF
TRBD1 many TRBJ2-3 TRBV5-8 TGTGCCAGCAGCTCGGGACAGGGCTGGACAGATACGCAGTATTTT CASSSGQGWTDTQYF
. few TRBJ2-1 TRBV9 TGTGCCAGCAGCGTAGGGAGGGACCCATTTAATGAGCAGTTCTTC CASSVGRDPFNEQFF
. many TRBJ1-2 TRBV30 TGTGCCTGGAGCATCGGGGCAGACTATGGCTACACCTTC CAWSIGADYGYTF
. . TRBJ1-5 TRBV5-5 TGTGCCGGCAGCTTGGACGGTGGGGGTGATCAGCCCCAGCATTTT CAGSLDGGGDQPQHF
. many TRBJ2-3 TRBV7-2 TGTGCCAGCAGCTCTCGGGACTGGACCACAGATACGCAGTATTTT CASSSRDWTTDTQYF
. many TRBJ1-6 TRBV11-2 TGTGCCAGCAGCGACGGTTGGGGTAATAATTCACCCCTCCACTTT CASSDGWGNNSPLHF
TRBD1 . TRBJ2-3 TRBV5-8 TGTGCCAGCAGCTTGGAGACAGGGACAATAAACACAGATACGCAGTATTTT CASSLETGTINTDTQYF
. . TRBJ1-5 TRBV28 TGTGCCAGCAGCTACAGAGAGGGGTTGAATCAGCCCCAGCATTTT CASSYREGLNQPQHF
TRBD2 many TRBJ2-7 TRBV28 TGTGCCAGCAGTTTATCGGCTAGCGGGATGACTCCCTACGAGCAGTACTTC CASSLSASGMTPYEQYF
. many TRBJ2-1 TRBV4-3 TGCGCCAGCAGCCAAGATGGAGGGGGCTCCTACAATGAGCAGTTCTTC CASSQDGGGSYNEQFF
. many TRBJ1-5 TRBV7-9 TGTGCCAGCAGCTTAGAATCGGAGGGACAGCCCCAGCATTTT CASSLESEGQPQHF
. many TRBJ1-1 TRBV18 TGTGCCAGCTCCTCCGGACAAGCTCTGAACACTGAAGCTTTCTTT CASSSGQALNTEAFF